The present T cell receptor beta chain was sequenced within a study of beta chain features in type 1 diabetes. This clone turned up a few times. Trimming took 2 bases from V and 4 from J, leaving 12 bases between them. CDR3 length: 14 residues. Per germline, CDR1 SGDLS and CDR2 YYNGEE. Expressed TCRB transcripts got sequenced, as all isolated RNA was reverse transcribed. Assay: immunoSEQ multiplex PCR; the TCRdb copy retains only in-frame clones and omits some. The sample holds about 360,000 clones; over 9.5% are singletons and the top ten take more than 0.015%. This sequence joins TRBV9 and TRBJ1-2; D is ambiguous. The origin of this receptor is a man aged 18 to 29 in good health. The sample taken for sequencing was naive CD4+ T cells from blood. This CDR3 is CASSVADTRYGYTF. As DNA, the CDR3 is TGTGCCAGCAGCGTGGCCGACACTCGCTATGGCTACACCTTC.